The subject of this entry is one T cell receptor (beta chain). Its antigen is unidentified. J gave up 2 bases and V 4 bases, and 10 bases lay outside the gene matches. The length of the CDR3 is 16 residues. Germline lookup yields CDR1 LGHNA and CDR2 YSLEER. The data originate from a study of T cell responses to AZD1222 COVID-19 vaccine. Study observations and caveats: Spike was spanned by vaccine-associated CD4 TCRs, which were dominant at 160-218 and 743-854. There were mostly white British donors and more females than males, and clonal diversity was possibly underestimated. Repertoire collection took place solely once the T cell response had peaked.

Doses given second, at about 4 or about 12 weeks, were pooled. The method was immunoSEQ multiplex PCR; TCRdb's version includes in-frame clones alone and lacks a portion of them. The sample consists of 95,000 to 100,000 clones, 84% of them appearing once. The source material was peripheral blood, sampled 28 days after the second AZD1222 dose. V usage is TRBV4-3 and J usage is TRBJ1-2; 7 bases line up with TRBD1. This receptor was taken from an adult who received the AZD1222 COVID-19 vaccine. The CDR3 protein is CASSPSTGYTNYGYTF. The CDR3 DNA reads TGCGCCAGCAGCCCTTCGACAGGGTATACGAACTATGGCTACACCTTC.